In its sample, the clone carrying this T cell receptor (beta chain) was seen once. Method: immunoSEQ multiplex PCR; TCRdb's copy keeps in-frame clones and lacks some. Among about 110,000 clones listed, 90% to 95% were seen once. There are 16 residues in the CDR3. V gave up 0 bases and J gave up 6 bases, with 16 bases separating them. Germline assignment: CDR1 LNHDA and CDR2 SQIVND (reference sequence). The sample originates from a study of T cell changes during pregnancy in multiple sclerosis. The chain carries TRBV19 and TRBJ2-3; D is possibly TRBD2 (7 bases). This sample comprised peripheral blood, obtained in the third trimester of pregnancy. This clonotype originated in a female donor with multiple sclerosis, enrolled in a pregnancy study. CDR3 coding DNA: TGTGCCAGTAGTATAGAGGAAAGGGGGGGCCTCGATACGCAGTATTTT. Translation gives CASSIEERGGLDTQYF.